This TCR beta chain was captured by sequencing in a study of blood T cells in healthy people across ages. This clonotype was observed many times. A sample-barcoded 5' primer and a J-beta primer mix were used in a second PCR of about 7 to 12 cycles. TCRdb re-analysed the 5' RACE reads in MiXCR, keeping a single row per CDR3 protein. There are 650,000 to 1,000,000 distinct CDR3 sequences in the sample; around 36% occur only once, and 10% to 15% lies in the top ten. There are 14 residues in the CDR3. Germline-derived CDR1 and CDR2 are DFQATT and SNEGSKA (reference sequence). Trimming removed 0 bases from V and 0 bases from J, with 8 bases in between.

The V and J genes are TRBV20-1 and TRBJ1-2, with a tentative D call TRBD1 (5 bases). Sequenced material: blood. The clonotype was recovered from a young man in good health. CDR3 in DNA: TGCAGTGCTAGAGAGTGGACATCTAACTATGGCTACACCTTC. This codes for CSAREWTSNYGYTF.